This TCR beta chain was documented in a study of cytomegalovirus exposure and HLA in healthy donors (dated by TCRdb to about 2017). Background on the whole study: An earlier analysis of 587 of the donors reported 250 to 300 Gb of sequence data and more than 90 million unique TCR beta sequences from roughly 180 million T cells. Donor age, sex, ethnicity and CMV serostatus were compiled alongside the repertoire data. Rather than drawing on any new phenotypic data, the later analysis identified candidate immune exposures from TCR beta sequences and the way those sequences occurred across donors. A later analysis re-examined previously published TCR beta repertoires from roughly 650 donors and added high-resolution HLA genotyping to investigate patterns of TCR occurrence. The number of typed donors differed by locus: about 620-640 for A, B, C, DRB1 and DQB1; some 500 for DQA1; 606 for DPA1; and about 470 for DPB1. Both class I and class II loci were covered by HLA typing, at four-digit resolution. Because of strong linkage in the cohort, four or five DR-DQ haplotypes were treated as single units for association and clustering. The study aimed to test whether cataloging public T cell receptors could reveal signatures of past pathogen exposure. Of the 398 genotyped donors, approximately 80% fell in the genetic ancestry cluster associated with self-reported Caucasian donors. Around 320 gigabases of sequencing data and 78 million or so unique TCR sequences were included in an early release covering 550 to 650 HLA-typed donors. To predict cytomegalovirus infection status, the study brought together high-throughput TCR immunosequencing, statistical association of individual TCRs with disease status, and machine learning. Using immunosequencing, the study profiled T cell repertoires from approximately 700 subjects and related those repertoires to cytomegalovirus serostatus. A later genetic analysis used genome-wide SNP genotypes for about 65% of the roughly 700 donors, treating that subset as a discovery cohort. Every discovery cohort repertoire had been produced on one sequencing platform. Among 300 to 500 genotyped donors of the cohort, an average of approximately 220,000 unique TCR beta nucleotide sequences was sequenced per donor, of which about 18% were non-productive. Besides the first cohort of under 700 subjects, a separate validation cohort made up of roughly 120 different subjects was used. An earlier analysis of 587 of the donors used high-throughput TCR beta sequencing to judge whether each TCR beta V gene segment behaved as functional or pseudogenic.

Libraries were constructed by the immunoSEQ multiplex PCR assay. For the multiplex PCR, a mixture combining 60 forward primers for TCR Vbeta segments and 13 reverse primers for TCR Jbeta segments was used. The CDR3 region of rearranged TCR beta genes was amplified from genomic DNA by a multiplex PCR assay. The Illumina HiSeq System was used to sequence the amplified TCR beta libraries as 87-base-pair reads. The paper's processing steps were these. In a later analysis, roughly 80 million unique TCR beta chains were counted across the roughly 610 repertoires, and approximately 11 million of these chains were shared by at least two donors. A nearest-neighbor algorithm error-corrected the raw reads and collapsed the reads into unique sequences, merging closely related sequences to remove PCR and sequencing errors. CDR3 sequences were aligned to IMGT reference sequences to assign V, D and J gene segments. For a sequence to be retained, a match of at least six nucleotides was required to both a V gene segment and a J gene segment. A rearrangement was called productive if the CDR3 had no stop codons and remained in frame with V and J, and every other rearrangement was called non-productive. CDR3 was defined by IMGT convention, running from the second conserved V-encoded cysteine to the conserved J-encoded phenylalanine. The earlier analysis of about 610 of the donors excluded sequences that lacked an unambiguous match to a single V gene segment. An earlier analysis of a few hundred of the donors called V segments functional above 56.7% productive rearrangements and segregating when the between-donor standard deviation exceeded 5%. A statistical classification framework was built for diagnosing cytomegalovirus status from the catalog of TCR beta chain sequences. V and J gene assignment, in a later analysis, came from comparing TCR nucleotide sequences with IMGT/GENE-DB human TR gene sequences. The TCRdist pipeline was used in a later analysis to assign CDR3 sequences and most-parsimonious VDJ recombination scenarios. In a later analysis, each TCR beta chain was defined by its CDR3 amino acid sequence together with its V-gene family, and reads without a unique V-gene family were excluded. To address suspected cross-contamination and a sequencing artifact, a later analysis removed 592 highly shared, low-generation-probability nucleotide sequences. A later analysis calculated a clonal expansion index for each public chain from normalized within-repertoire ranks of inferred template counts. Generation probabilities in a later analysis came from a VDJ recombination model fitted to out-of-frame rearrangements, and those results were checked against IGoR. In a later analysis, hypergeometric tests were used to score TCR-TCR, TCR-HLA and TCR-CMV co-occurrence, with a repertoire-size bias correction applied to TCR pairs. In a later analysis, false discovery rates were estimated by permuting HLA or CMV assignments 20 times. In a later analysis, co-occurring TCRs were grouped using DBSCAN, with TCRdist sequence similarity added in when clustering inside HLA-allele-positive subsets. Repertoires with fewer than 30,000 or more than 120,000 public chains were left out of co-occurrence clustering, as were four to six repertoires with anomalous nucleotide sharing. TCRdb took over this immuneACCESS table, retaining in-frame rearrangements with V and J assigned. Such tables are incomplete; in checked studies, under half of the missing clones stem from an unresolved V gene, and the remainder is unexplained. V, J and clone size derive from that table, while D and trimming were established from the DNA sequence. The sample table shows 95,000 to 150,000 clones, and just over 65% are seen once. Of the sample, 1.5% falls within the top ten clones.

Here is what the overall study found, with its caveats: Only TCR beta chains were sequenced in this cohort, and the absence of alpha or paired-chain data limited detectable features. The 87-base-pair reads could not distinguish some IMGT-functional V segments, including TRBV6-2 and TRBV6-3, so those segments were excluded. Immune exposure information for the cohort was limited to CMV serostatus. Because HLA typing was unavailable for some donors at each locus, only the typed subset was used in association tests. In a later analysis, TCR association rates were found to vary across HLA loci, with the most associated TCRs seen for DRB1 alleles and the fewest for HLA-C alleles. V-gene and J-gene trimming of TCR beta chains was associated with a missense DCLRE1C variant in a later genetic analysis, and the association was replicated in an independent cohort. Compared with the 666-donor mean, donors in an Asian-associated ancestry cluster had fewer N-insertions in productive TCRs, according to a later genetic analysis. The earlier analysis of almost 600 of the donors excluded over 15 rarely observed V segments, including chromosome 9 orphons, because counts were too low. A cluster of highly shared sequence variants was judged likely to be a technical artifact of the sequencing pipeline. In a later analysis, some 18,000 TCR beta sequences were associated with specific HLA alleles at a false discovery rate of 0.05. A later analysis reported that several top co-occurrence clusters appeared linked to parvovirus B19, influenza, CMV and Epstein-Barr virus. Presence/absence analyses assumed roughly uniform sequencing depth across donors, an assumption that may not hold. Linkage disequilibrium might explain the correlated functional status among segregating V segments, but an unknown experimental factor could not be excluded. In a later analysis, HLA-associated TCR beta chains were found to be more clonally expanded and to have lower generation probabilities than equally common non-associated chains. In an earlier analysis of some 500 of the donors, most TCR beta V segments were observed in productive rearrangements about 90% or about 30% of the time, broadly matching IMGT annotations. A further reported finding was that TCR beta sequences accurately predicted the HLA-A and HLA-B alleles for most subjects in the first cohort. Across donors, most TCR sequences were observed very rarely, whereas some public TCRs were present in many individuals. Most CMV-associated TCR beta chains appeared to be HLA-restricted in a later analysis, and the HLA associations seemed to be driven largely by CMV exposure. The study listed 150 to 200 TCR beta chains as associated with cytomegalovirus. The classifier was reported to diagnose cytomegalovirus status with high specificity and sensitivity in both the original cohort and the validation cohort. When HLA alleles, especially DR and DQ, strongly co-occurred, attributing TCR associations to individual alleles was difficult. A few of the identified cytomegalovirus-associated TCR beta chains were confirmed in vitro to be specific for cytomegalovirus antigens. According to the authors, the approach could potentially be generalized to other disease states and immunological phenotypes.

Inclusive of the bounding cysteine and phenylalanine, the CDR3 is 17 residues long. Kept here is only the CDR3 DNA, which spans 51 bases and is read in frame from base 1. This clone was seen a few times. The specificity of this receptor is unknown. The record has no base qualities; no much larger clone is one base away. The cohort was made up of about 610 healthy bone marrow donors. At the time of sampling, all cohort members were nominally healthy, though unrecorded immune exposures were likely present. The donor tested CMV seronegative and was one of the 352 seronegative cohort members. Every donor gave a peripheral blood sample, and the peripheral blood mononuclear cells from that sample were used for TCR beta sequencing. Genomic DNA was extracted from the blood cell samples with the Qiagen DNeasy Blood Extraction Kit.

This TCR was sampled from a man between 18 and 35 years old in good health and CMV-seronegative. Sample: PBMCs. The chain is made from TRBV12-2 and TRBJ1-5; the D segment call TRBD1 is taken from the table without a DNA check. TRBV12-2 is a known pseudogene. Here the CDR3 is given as CASRLGGEKYSNQPQHF. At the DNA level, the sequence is TGTGCAAGTCGCTTAGGGGGCGAAAAATATAGCAATCAGCCCCAGCATTTT.